The 25 T cell receptor beta chains below were found in one sample sequenced in a study of T cell changes during pregnancy in multiple sclerosis. Here immunoSEQ multiplex PCR was the method, and the copy in TCRdb shows in-frame clones only, minus some. This table has about 80,000 clones, just over 90% appearing once. This specimen was CD4+ T cells from peripheral blood mononuclear cells, taken before pregnancy. These receptors originate from a female donor with multiple sclerosis, enrolled in a pregnancy study.

This rearrangement joins TRBV18 to TRBJ1-1, with D perhaps matching TRBD1 (5 bases). Germline V gene sequence: CDR1 KGHSH, CDR2 LQKENI. V lost 5 bases and J lost 3, with 13 bases in between. This CDR3 region has 14 residues. The CDR3 DNA reads TGTGCCAGCTCAATATCCGGGGGGTACACTGAAGCTTTCTTT. Translating gives CASSISGGYTEAFF.

CDR3 amino acids: CASSAPGGNYGYTF. The CDR3 bases are TGTGCCAGCAGTGCCCCCGGCGGCAACTATGGCTACACCTTC. The chain joins TRBV25-1 to TRBJ1-2; D not certain. The germline V gene encodes CDR1 MGHDK and CDR2 SYGVNS. V was cut by 4 bases and J by 2 bases, with 11 bases left in between. The CDR3 has 14 amino acids.

V is TRBV30 and J is TRBJ1-5; TRBD1 is a possible D gene (6 bases). The germline V and J ends were trimmed by 3 bases and 5 bases, with 8 bases remaining between them. The CDR3 sequence is 12 residues long. Germline V gene sequence: CDR1 GTSNPN, CDR2 SVGIG (reference sequence). DNA for the CDR3: TGTGCCTGGAGAAAGGGGGATCAGCCCCAGCATTTT. Protein product: CAWRKGDQPQHF.

The chain joins TRBV4-1 to TRBJ1-5; D is unclear. The germline V gene encodes CDR1 MGHRA and CDR2 YSYEKL. V dropped 0 bases and J dropped 4 bases, with 4 bases sitting between them. The CDR3 has 13 amino acids. CDR3 DNA: TGCGCCAGCAGCCAAGATCATAATCAGCCCCAGCATTTT. This sequence encodes CASSQDHNQPQHF.

The chain links TRBV5-1 to TRBJ1-1, with a tentative D call TRBD1 (6 bases). Germline assignment: CDR1 SGHRS and CDR2 YFSETQ. CDR3 length: 17 amino acids. Trimming shortened V by 1 base and J by 0 bases, and 16 bases separated the two germline ends. In DNA form, the CDR3 reads TGCGCCAGCAGCTTGATGGGGGCCTCACCCCTGAACACTGAAGCTTTCTTT. Encoded protein: CASSLMGASPLNTEAFF.

The chain has TRBV7-2 and TRBJ1-1, with 11 bases identical to TRBD1. V lost 2 bases, J lost 4 bases, and 9 bases stayed unmatched. The CDR3 sequence is 17 residues long. Germline lookup yields CDR1 SGHTA and CDR2 FQGNSA. The CDR3 DNA is TGTGCCAGCAGCTTACGGGACAGGGGGTTGGTCGGCACTGAAGCTTTCTTT. Its protein product is CASSLRDRGLVGTEAFF.

The gene calls are TRBV28 and TRBJ2-1; 13 bases align to TRBD2. Per germline, CDR1 MDHEN and CDR2 SYDVKM. The ends lost 5 bases at V and 7 bases at J; junction bases unmatched: 14. The CDR3 length is 18 residues. The CDR3 loop reads CASSTGTSGTLRRNEQFF. The CDR3 coding sequence is TGTGCCAGCAGTACCGGGACTAGCGGGACCCTTCGTAGAAATGAGCAGTTCTTC.

The CDR3 DNA is TGTGCCAGCAGCGAGGGACAGGGCGTCCGGGAGACCCAGTACTTC. Protein sequence: CASSEGQGVRETQYF. This chain links TRBV2 with TRBJ2-5, with 9 bases aligning to TRBD1. The CDR3 runs 15 residues. Germline trimming cut 6 bases from V and 5 bases from J; bases unmatched to any gene: 10. The germline gives CDR1 SNHLY, CDR2 FYNNEI.

CDR3 sequence: CASSIDEQETQYF. As DNA, the CDR3 is TGTGCCAGTAGTATAGATGAGCAAGAGACCCAGTACTTC. The chain employs TRBV19 and TRBJ2-5; unclear D gene. CDR3 length: 13 amino acids. CDR1 and CDR2 from the germline V gene are LNHDA and SQIVND (reference sequence). V was pared by 0 bases and J by 2 bases, with 4 bases between.

The CDR3 reads CASRSDSSSGNTIYF. DNA of the CDR3: TGTGCCAGCAGGTCAGACAGCTCCTCTGGAAACACCATATATTTT. V gene TRBV7-2 combines with J gene TRBJ1-3; TRBD1 might be the D (5 bases). Between the trimmed V and J ends, which lost 6 bases and 0 bases, there was a span of 12 bases. CDR3 length equals 15 residues. Germline V gives CDR1 SGHTA, CDR2 FQGNSA.

The rearrangement links TRBV11-2 to TRBJ2-5, with a tentative D call TRBD1 (6 bases). Trimming left V 3 bases short and J 4 bases short, with 9 bases between. The CDR3 is 13 amino acids. CDR1 and CDR2 from the germline V gene are SGHAT and FQNNGV. The DNA for the CDR3 is TGTGCCAGCAGCTTCCAGGGGCGAGAGACCCAGTACTTC. Encoded protein: CASSFQGRETQYF.

The rearrangement joins TRBV14 to TRBJ1-2; weak D call: TRBD1 (5 bases). V dropped 3 bases and J dropped 4 bases, with 18 bases sitting between them. Germline loops: CDR1 SGHDN, CDR2 FVKESK. This CDR3 has 16 residues. The CDR3 bases are TGTGCCAGCAGCCAGTGGGGCTCCGCACTTAGCTATGGCTACACCTTC. The encoded protein is CASSQWGSALSYGYTF.

This clone was counted once. V usage is TRBV5-6 and J usage is TRBJ1-2; D perhaps matches TRBD1 (5 bases). V lost 5 bases to trimming and J lost 5 bases, with 19 bases between them. Germline-derived CDR1 and CDR2 are SGHDT and YYEEEE. This CDR3 is 15 amino acids long. CDR3 in amino acids: CASSPLGGSEYGYTF. The CDR3 nucleotides are TGTGCCAGCAGTCCCTTGGGGGGATCGGAGTATGGCTACACCTTC.

This rearrangement joins TRBV6-1 to TRBJ1-2; no clear D gene. The ends were cut back, 1 base at V and 4 bases at J, with 22 bases in the middle. Germline V gene data show CDR1 as MNHNS and CDR2 as SASEGT. This CDR3 region has 18 residues. The CDR3 DNA reads as TGTGCCAGCAGTGAAGGGGAGGTCTATAACACGGCGGCCTATGGCTACACCTTC. Translating gives CASSEGEVYNTAAYGYTF.

This clone was detected once. This sequence joins TRBV4-2 and TRBJ1-4; perhaps TRBD1 as D (6 bases). The germline V and J ends were trimmed by 0 bases and 6 bases, with 11 bases remaining between them. Germline V lookup: CDR1 LGHNA, CDR2 YNFKEQ. This CDR3 spans 15 amino acids. CDR3 sequence: CASSQDTGFDEKLFF. CDR3 coding DNA: TGTGCCAGCAGCCAAGATACAGGGTTTGATGAAAAACTGTTTTTT.

CDR3 sequence reads: CASSLADRGGQETQYF. The CDR3, as DNA: TGCGCCAGCAGCTTGGCCGATCGGGGGGGCCAAGAGACCCAGTACTTC. The chain combines TRBV5-1 with TRBJ2-5; 8 bases are shared with TRBD2. Germline V gene data show CDR1 as SGHRS and CDR2 as YFSETQ. Germline trimming cut 0 bases from V and 1 base from J; bases unmatched to any gene: 5. The CDR3 totals 16 residues.

This clone appeared a few times. This chain links TRBV30 with TRBJ1-2, with D possibly matching TRBD1 (6 bases). The CDR3 totals 13 residues. Trimming pared 3 bases from V and 4 bases from J, leaving 12 bases between. From germline, CDR1 is GTSNPN and CDR2 SVGIG (reference sequence). DNA for the CDR3: TGTGCCTGGAGGCAGGGGCAGGGCTATGGCTACACCTTC. This gives the protein CAWRQGQGYGYTF.

The rearrangement links TRBV7-8 to TRBJ1-1, with 8 bases lining up with TRBD1. Looked up from germline, CDR1 is SGHVS and CDR2 is FQNEAQ. V dropped 6 bases and J dropped 11; count of bases not matched to a gene: 14. The length of the CDR3 is 14 residues. For the CDR3, the DNA is TGTGCCAGCAGTGGGAAGGGGACAGGACGTTGGGCTTTCTTT. Protein product: CASSGKGTGRWAFF.

The V and J genes are TRBV28 and TRBJ1-5; 7 bases fit TRBD1. Trimming removed 11 bases from V and 3 bases from J; junction bases left unmatched: 7. The germline gives CDR1 MDHEN, CDR2 SYDVKM. The CDR3 runs to 13 residues. The CDR3 here is CASGTGDNQPQHF. The DNA for the CDR3 is TGTGCCTCTGGAACAGGGGACAATCAGCCCCAGCATTTT.

The J gene is TRBJ2-7, the V gene TRBV10-3, with a tentative D call TRBD2 (7 bases). V gave up 6 bases and J gave up 4 bases, with 19 bases separating them. Looked up from germline, CDR1 is ENHRY and CDR2 is SYGVKD. CDR3 size: 15 residues. The CDR3 region has the DNA TGTGCCATCAGGGGAGGGTTGGGCAGGGGTTACGAGCAGTACTTC. This codes for CAIRGGLGRGYEQYF.

V usage is TRBV4-1 and J usage is TRBJ2-5; possibly TRBD2 for D (6 bases). The CDR3 spans 16 residues. Germline V gene data show CDR1 as MGHRA and CDR2 as YSYEKL. V gave up 0 bases and J gave up 7 bases, with 18 bases separating them. In DNA, the CDR3 is TGCGCCAGCAGCCAAGAGGGGGGAATAAGAGAGGGGACCCAGTACTTC. Amino acids: CASSQEGGIREGTQYF.

The table lists this clone with a few counts. This sequence joins TRBV9 and TRBJ1-4; 7 nucleotides agree with TRBD1. J was trimmed by 12 bases and V by 4 bases; bases with no gene match: 12. The CDR3 length is 14 residues. Per the germline V gene, CDR1 is SGDLS and CDR2 is YYNGEE. The CDR3 protein is CASSFTPDRAQLFF. The CDR3 nucleotides read TGTGCCAGCAGCTTTACCCCTGACAGGGCGCAACTGTTTTTT.

Only one count was recorded for this clone. The genes are TRBV6-1 and TRBJ1-1, with 9 nucleotides matching TRBD1. Trimming cost V 4 bases and J 0 bases; bases outside gene matches: 6. The CDR3 contains 16 residues. Germline CDR1 and CDR2: MNHNS and SASEGT. The CDR3 loop is CASSAQGARVNTEAFF. The CDR3, as DNA: TGTGCCAGCAGTGCACAGGGGGCTAGGGTGAACACTGAAGCTTTCTTT.

The chain combines TRBV6-5 with TRBJ2-7, with D perhaps TRBD2 (5 bases). The ends were cut back, 6 bases at V and 2 bases at J, with 8 bases in the middle. The germline V gene has CDR1 MNHEY and CDR2 SVGAGI. The CDR3 has 12 amino acids. CDR3 amino acids: CASRGGPYEQYF. The CDR3 DNA is TGTGCCAGCAGAGGAGGACCCTACGAGCAGTACTTC.

This clone counts as medium-sized. The chain employs TRBV7-9 and TRBJ1-2; tentatively, D is TRBD1 (5 bases). Trimming removed 2 bases from V and 2 bases from J, with 12 bases in between. Germline CDR1 is SEHNR and CDR2 is FQNEAQ (reference sequence). The CDR3 runs 15 residues. The CDR3 sequence: CASSLSGRQNYGYTF. CDR3 DNA: TGTGCCAGCAGCTTATCCGGTAGACAGAACTATGGCTACACCTTC.